The source of this TCR beta chain is a study of T-cell reconstitution after alpha-beta-depleted transplantation in children. This CDR3 region has 15 residues. J was trimmed by 7 bases and V by 5 bases; bases with no gene match: 8. Unique molecular identifiers were incorporated into the prepared TCRbeta library. Using its own MiXCR run on the PCR reads, TCRdb lists one record per CDR3 protein. Found here are 200,000 or so distinct CDR3 sequences, about 8.7% of them singletons; the top ten hold 35% to 40%. Study outcomes and limitations: After transplant, high TCRbeta diversity at day 60 in some patients arose from surviving recipient T cells and thymic progenitors. After one year, T-cell counts and TCRbeta diversity mostly came from new T cells. The study reportedly traced alpha-beta T cells about two months after transplant to several hundred expanded graft clones.

On this clonotype: Antigen specificity is unknown.

This rearrangement joins TRBV12-3 or TRBV12-4 to TRBJ1-6; 7 nucleotides line up with TRBD1. The starting material was PBMCs, mostly from graft donor cells, obtained 360 days after TCRalphabeta/CD19-depleted stem cell transplant. The TCR was taken from a male patient between 2 and 15 years old who had a stem cell transplant for acute myeloid leukemia, so the T cells may come from the graft donor. The CDR3 coding sequence is TGTGCCAGCAGTGTTGACAGGGTGAAAAATTCACCCCTCCACTTT. This encodes CASSVDRVKNSPLHF.